A selection of T cell receptor beta chains follows, all from one sample in a study of regulatory T cells in long-lasting Graves disease. TCRdb re-analysed the multiplex PCR reads in MiXCR, keeping a single row per CDR3 protein. Among some 560,000 distinct CDR3 sequences listed, 16% were seen once. These data also featured in a second study, about T cells in Graves' hyperthyroidism and ophthalmopathy.

The sequences come from peripheral blood mononuclear cells (PBMCs), collected at new diagnosis, from a patient treated with antithyroid drugs. Receptors originate from a middle-aged woman with Graves disease. Both conserved end residues are part of each CDR3. Each record gives: CDR3 protein, CDR3 DNA, J gene, clone size, D gene, V gene. A D gene is named only where the DNA matches it firmly. Expanded clones get a size class; other rows say once, few or many, or leave the size out.

cdr3_aa: CASSLKTGHQPQHF; cdr3_nt: TGTGCCAGCAGCTTAAAGACAGGACATCAGCCCCAGCATTTT; j_call: TRBJ1-5; clone_size: few; d_call: NA; v_call: TRBV7-9
cdr3_aa: CASSNRLVQETQYF; cdr3_nt: TGTGCCAGCAGTAACCGTTTGGTCCAAGAGACCCAGTACTTC; j_call: TRBJ2-5; clone_size: many; d_call: NA; v_call: TRBV2
cdr3_aa: CASSELTGVRDQPQHF; cdr3_nt: TGCGCCAGCAGCGAGCTGACAGGGGTCCGTGATCAGCCCCAGCATTTT; j_call: TRBJ1-5; clone_size: few; d_call: TRBD1; v_call: TRBV4-1
cdr3_aa: CASSLARNQPQHF; cdr3_nt: TGTGCCAGCAGTTTAGCACGCAATCAGCCCCAGCATTTT; j_call: TRBJ1-5; clone_size: many; d_call: NA; v_call: TRBV12-3/TRBV12-4
cdr3_aa: CASSPGQGAGGTEAFF; cdr3_nt: TGTGCCAGCAGTCCCGGACAGGGGGCCGGGGGCACTGAAGCTTTCTTT; j_call: TRBJ1-1; clone_size: NA; d_call: TRBD1; v_call: TRBV28
cdr3_aa: CSAPAASGNNSPLHF; cdr3_nt: TGCAGTGCTCCCGCTGCGTCCGGAAATAATTCACCCCTCCACTTT; j_call: TRBJ1-6; clone_size: many; d_call: NA; v_call: TRBV20-1
cdr3_aa: CASSPPGQGFYEQYF; cdr3_nt: TGTGCCAGCAGTCCTCCGGGACAGGGTTTCTACGAGCAGTACTTC; j_call: TRBJ2-7; clone_size: many; d_call: TRBD1; v_call: TRBV28
cdr3_aa: CASNLGGEYQPQHF; cdr3_nt: TGTGCCAGTAATCTCGGAGGGGAGTATCAGCCCCAGCATTTT; j_call: TRBJ1-5; clone_size: few; d_call: NA; v_call: TRBV19
cdr3_aa: CASSQAAGFTDTQYF; cdr3_nt: TGCGCCAGCAGCCAAGCCGCAGGGTTCACAGATACGCAGTATTTT; j_call: TRBJ2-3; clone_size: few; d_call: NA; v_call: TRBV4-1
cdr3_aa: CSAGTKGNTEAFF; cdr3_nt: TGCAGTGCCGGTACAAAAGGGAACACTGAAGCTTTCTTT; j_call: TRBJ1-1; clone_size: few; d_call: NA; v_call: TRBV20-1
cdr3_aa: CASSSQTGANTGELFF; cdr3_nt: TGTGCCAGCAGCTCCCAGACAGGGGCGAACACCGGGGAGCTGTTTTTT; j_call: TRBJ2-2; clone_size: few; d_call: TRBD1; v_call: TRBV7-8
cdr3_aa: CASSLDKRGPYTQYF; cdr3_nt: TGCGCCAGCAGCTTGGATAAAAGGGGCCCTTATACGCAGTATTTT; j_call: TRBJ2-3; clone_size: few; d_call: NA; v_call: TRBV5-1
cdr3_aa: CSARTGRTGELFF; cdr3_nt: TGCAGTGCTAGAACGGGAAGGACCGGGGAGCTGTTTTTT; j_call: TRBJ2-2; clone_size: few; d_call: NA; v_call: TRBV20-1
cdr3_aa: CASSRVGGNQPQHF; cdr3_nt: TGTGCCAGCAGCAGGGTGGGAGGCAATCAGCCCCAGCATTTT; j_call: TRBJ1-5; clone_size: many; d_call: NA; v_call: TRBV2
cdr3_aa: CSARDWGQQETQYF; cdr3_nt: TGCAGTGCTAGAGATTGGGGACAGCAAGAGACCCAGTACTTC; j_call: TRBJ2-5; clone_size: NA; d_call: TRBD1; v_call: TRBV20-1
cdr3_aa: CASSLPGKEQYF; cdr3_nt: TGTGCCAGCAGTTTACCCGGGAAGGAGCAGTATTTT; j_call: TRBJ2-3; clone_size: NA; d_call: NA; v_call: TRBV28
cdr3_aa: CSSSSPWGKDTEAFF; cdr3_nt: TGCAGTTCCTCTTCTCCCTGGGGGAAGGACACTGAAGCTTTCTTT; j_call: TRBJ1-1; clone_size: many; d_call: NA; v_call: TRBV20-1
cdr3_aa: CASSEEKGGNRDRAHNEQFF; cdr3_nt: TGTGCCAGCAGTGAAGAGAAAGGGGGAAACCGGGACAGGGCGCACAATGAGCAGTTCTTC; j_call: TRBJ2-1; clone_size: NA; d_call: TRBD1; v_call: TRBV2
cdr3_aa: CATSDSREYTEAFF; cdr3_nt: TGTGCCACCAGTGATTCGCGGGAATACACTGAAGCTTTCTTT; j_call: TRBJ1-1; clone_size: NA; d_call: NA; v_call: TRBV24-1
cdr3_aa: CASSLAHYGYTF; cdr3_nt: TGTGCCAGCAGCTTAGCCCACTATGGCTACACCTTC; j_call: TRBJ1-2; clone_size: many; d_call: NA; v_call: TRBV13
cdr3_aa: CASSPPRGFVGEAFF; cdr3_nt: TGTGCCAGCAGCCCACCCCGGGGGTTCGTTGGTGAAGCTTTCTTT; j_call: TRBJ1-1; clone_size: many; d_call: NA; v_call: TRBV11-2
cdr3_aa: CASSPASRLHYEQYF; cdr3_nt: TGTGCCAGCAGCCCCGCATCTCGACTGCACTACGAGCAGTACTTC; j_call: TRBJ2-7; clone_size: many; d_call: NA; v_call: TRBV7-9
cdr3_aa: CASRWSPSTGELFF; cdr3_nt: TGTGCCAGCAGGTGGTCCCCAAGTACCGGGGAGCTGTTTTTT; j_call: TRBJ2-2; clone_size: many; d_call: NA; v_call: TRBV12-3/TRBV12-4